This is a list of T cell receptor beta chains from one sample in a study of cytomegalovirus exposure and HLA in healthy donors. Clones were sequenced by immunoSEQ multiplex PCR, and TCRdb holds only the in-frame ones, with some missing. Among around 150,000 clones, 80% were seen once, and the ten largest hold 2.4%. The material sequenced was PBMCs. These TCRs come from a man aged 45-65 years in good health and CMV-seronegative. Both conserved end residues are part of each CDR3. A D gene is named only where the DNA matches it firmly. Where a row states a size, it is once, few, many or the class of an expanded clone; other rows omit it.

j_gene	abundance	d_gene	v_gene	CDR3aa	CDR3nt
TRBJ2-7	once	.	TRBV5-1	CASSLLQTYEQYF	TGCGCCAGCAGCTTATTACAGACCTACGAGCAGTACTTC
TRBJ1-1	.	.	TRBV2	CASSVQGGTEAFF	TGTGCCAGCAGTGTCCAGGGTGGCACTGAAGCTTTCTTT
TRBJ1-5	.	TRBD1	TRBV6-1	CASSDVTGGEGLNQPQHF	TGTGCCAGCAGTGATGTAACAGGGGGCGAAGGCTTAAATCAGCCCCAGCATTTT
TRBJ2-7	.	TRBD1	TRBV9	CASSLLSGGSDEQYF	TGTGCCAGCAGCTTGTTATCAGGGGGATCCGACGAGCAGTACTTC
TRBJ2-7	.	.	TRBV9	CASSVEGGGKYEQYF	TGTGCCAGCAGCGTAGAAGGGGGGGGAAAGTACGAGCAGTACTTC
TRBJ1-2	.	.	TRBV27	CASRGGAYYGYTF	TGTGCCAGCAGAGGGGGGGCTTACTATGGCTACACCTTC
TRBJ1-5	.	TRBD1	TRBV5-1	CASSLEGQGNQPQHF	TGCGCCAGCAGCTTGGAGGGACAGGGAAATCAGCCCCAGCATTTT
TRBJ2-1	.	.	TRBV29-1	CSVAGRGNNEQFF	TGCAGCGTTGCGGGGCGCGGGAACAATGAGCAGTTCTTC
TRBJ2-1	.	TRBD1	TRBV7-2	CASRRQGAHRNEQFF	TGTGCCAGCAGACGTCAGGGGGCGCACCGAAATGAGCAGTTCTTC
TRBJ2-7	.	.	TRBV19	CASSAERAYEQYF	TGTGCCAGTAGTGCGGAGCGCGCCTACGAGCAGTACTTC
TRBJ2-5	.	.	TRBV6-5	CASSYPFYQETQYF	TGTGCCAGCAGTTACCCCTTTTACCAAGAGACCCAGTACTTC
TRBJ1-1	.	TRBD1	TRBV19	CASSIVQGVYTEAFF	TGTGCCAGTAGTATAGTCCAGGGGGTGTACACTGAAGCTTTCTTT
TRBJ1-5	.	TRBD1	TRBV28	CASRGTGRDQPQHF	TGTGCCAGCAGGGGGACAGGCAGGGACCAGCCCCAGCATTTT
TRBJ2-7	.	.	TRBV11-2	CASTPQSTGDEQYF	TGTGCCAGCACCCCGCAAAGTACAGGCGACGAGCAGTACTTC
TRBJ2-7	.	TRBD1	TRBV5-6	CASSLWAGTGTYEQYF	TGTGCCAGCAGCTTGTGGGCCGGGACAGGGACCTACGAGCAGTACTTC
TRBJ1-2	.	.	TRBV19	CASSTGSTGARGGYTF	TGTGCCAGTAGTACGGGGTCGACAGGAGCCAGGGGTGGCTACACCTTC